Listed below are T cell receptor beta chains from one sample, sequenced in a study of monozygotic twins with inflammatory bowel disease. Each CDR3 protein gets one entry in TCRdb, which reprocessed the 5' RACE reads and gives no DNA. In all, the sample yields about 210,000 distinct CDR3 sequences. Material for sequencing was blood. The receptors originated from a human donor with ulcerative colitis or Crohn's disease, or a healthy co-twin of an affected twin (not recorded which). CDR3s include the opening cysteine and the closing phenylalanine or tryptophan. Fields, in order: V gene, J gene, CDR3 protein.

TRBV3-1	TRBJ1-6	CASSQDRLGTGPSPLHF
TRBV4-1	TRBJ2-3	CASSQVRGLSTDTQYF
TRBV4-2	TRBJ2-7	CASSQLGPTSDRVRYEQYF
TRBV27	TRBJ2-1	CASSLRGGFSYNEQFF
TRBV3-1	TRBJ1-2	CASSPRDRGRGGGYTF
TRBV7-9	TRBJ2-7	CASSLNEGQGTHEQYF
TRBV20-1	TRBJ1-5	CSARGFSGSNQLQHF
TRBV20-1	TRBJ2-1	CSAGGLANAYNEQFF
TRBV12-3/TRBV12-4	TRBJ2-2	CASSLFGGAGSGELFF
TRBV4-3	TRBJ2-1	CASSQVAGGYNEQFF
TRBV6-5	TRBJ1-1	CASSYSSPPAPTAFF
TRBV7-9	TRBJ1-2	CASSSGIGLRSGGYTF
TRBV7-9	TRBJ1-5	CASSSTGYSNQPQHF
TRBV3-1	TRBJ2-4	CASSQDAGAKNIQYF
TRBV19	TRBJ1-5	CASTDFTGNSNQPQHF
TRBV12-5	TRBJ1-5	CASGLVGGFQPQHF
TRBV14	TRBJ1-2	CASSQQGVNYGYTF
TRBV30	TRBJ2-7	CAWSVLSGPEQYF
TRBV12-3/TRBV12-4	TRBJ2-6	CASTQERVFSGANVLTF
TRBV5-6	TRBJ2-3	CASSLPDLTDTQYF
TRBV12-3/TRBV12-4	TRBJ2-1	CASSLAAGGADNEQFF
TRBV6-1	TRBJ2-7	CASSPNGWVDPYEQYF
TRBV4-3	TRBJ2-2	CASSQDSTGELFF
TRBV27	TRBJ2-7	CASSSTSSGAYEQYF